These 27 T cell receptor beta chains came from one sample sequenced in a study of follicular helper T cells after annual influenza vaccination. The protocol was immunoSEQ multiplex PCR, while the TCRdb copy is restricted to in-frame clones and leaves out a portion. This sample carries 9,500 to 12,000 clones, roughly 80% of them seen once, and the ten largest clones take approximately 3.3%. Time point noted: 2015-2016 season, pre-vaccination. Material: CXCR5+ CD38- circulating T follicular helper cells from blood, obtained on the day of influenza vaccination. Sample subset: circulating Tfh, non-naive CD4+CXCR5+PD-1+ (ICOS+CD38+ or ICOS-CD38-). The receptor source for this set is an adult who received the influenza vaccine.

The chain is built from TRBV29-1 and TRBJ2-3; maybe TRBD2 (6 bases). The CDR3 extends over 13 amino acids. V lost 5 bases and J lost 1, with 10 bases in between. Germline CDR1 reads SQVTM; CDR2 reads ANQGSEA. The DNA of the CDR3 is TGCAGCGTTAGGGCTAGCGGCACAGATACGCAGTATTTT. Protein: CSVRASGTDTQYF.

V and J are TRBV5-1 and TRBJ2-7, with D maybe TRBD1 (5 bases). Germline loops: CDR1 SGHRS, CDR2 YFSETQ. With 3 bases removed from V and 3 bases from J, the gap between germline ends came to 13 bases. The CDR3 is 14 residues long. The CDR3: CASSSQDRNYEQYF. The DNA of the CDR3 is TGCGCCAGCAGCTCCCAAGACAGAAACTACGAGCAGTACTTC.

The chain links TRBV6-1 to TRBJ1-3; perhaps TRBD1 as D (5 bases). CDR3 size: 15 residues. Germline values: CDR1 MNHNS, CDR2 SASEGT. Trimming took off 5 bases at V and 0 bases at J, with 11 bases between the two ends. Here the CDR3 DNA reads TGTGCCAGCAGTCTCGGGACGGACTCTGGAAACACCATATATTTT. It translates to CASSLGTDSGNTIYF.

V gene TRBV5-1 combines with J gene TRBJ2-3; 14 bases are shared with TRBD2. The CDR3 consists of 18 residues. V lost 4 bases, J lost 3 bases, and 10 bases stayed unmatched. Germline CDR1 and CDR2: SGHRS and YFSETQ. The CDR3 nucleotides read TGCGCCAGCAGCATGGGACTAGCGGGAGTATTGAGAACAGATACGCAGTATTTT. Its protein is CASSMGLAGVLRTDTQYF.

This clone was seen a handful of times. V gene TRBV14 combines with J gene TRBJ1-2; 10 bases are a match to TRBD1. The CDR3 spans 15 residues. Germline values: CDR1 SGHDN, CDR2 FVKESK. V lost 4 bases, J lost 1 base, and 3 bases stayed unmatched. CDR3 coding DNA: TGTGCCAGCAGCCCCTGGACAGGGGGTAACTATGGCTACACCTTC. This sequence encodes CASSPWTGGNYGYTF.

About this clone: Other DNA sequences within the sample encode an identical CDR3. The chain carries TRBV9 and TRBJ2-5; TRBD2 might be the D (8 bases). CDR1 and CDR2 (germline): SGDLS, YYNGEE. This CDR3 has 17 amino acids. V gave up 7 bases and J gave up 0 bases, with 22 bases separating them. This CDR3 reads CASARGGGGLYQETQYF. Here the CDR3 DNA reads TGTGCCAGCGCTAGAGGGGGCGGGGGGCTGTACCAAGAGACCCAGTACTTC.

The genes are TRBV7-3 and TRBJ2-3; D is possibly TRBD1 or TRBD2 (7 bases each). The CDR3 totals 15 residues. The germline CDR1 and CDR2 sequences are SGHTA and FQGTGA. V dropped 5 bases and J dropped 3 bases, with 15 bases sitting between them. The CDR3 is CASSRRGDRTDTQYF. CDR3 DNA sequence: TGTGCCAGCAGCCGCCGGGGGGACAGAACAGATACGCAGTATTTT.

The chain carries TRBV28 and TRBJ2-7; TRBD2 matches at 9 bases. CDR1 and CDR2 from the germline V gene are MDHEN and SYDVKM. After removal of 6 bases from V and 6 bases from J, the junction contained 12 bases not matched to a gene. The CDR3 is 15 residues long. CDR3 in DNA: TGTGCCAGCAGGCCATCAGCGGGAGGTCGAGGCGAGCAGTACTTC. Its translation is CASRPSAGGRGEQYF.

This chain links TRBV19 with TRBJ1-2; D unclear. The CDR3 length is 14 residues. V dropped 3 bases and J dropped 4 bases, with 12 bases sitting between them. Germline V gene sequence: CDR1 LNHDA, CDR2 SQIVND (reference sequence). CDR3 DNA: TGTGCCAGTAGTATTCGGGAGAAACCCTATGGCTACACCTTC. It specifies CASSIREKPYGYTF.

This clone occurred once. The chain joins TRBV23-1 to TRBJ1-5; D is undetermined. TRBV23-1 is placed among ORFs of uncertain function. The CDR3 extends over 14 amino acids. The chain's CDR3 is CAPRGLYSNQPQHF. The DNA for the CDR3 is TGCGCTCCGAGAGGGTTATATAGCAATCAGCCCCAGCATTTT.

The CDR3 sequence: CASSLAYRGQENTEAFF. CDR3 nucleotide sequence: TGCGCCAGCAGCTTGGCCTATAGGGGCCAAGAGAACACTGAAGCTTTCTTT. The chain is built from TRBV5-1 and TRBJ1-1; the D gene is possibly TRBD1 (5 bases). The germline V gene encodes CDR1 SGHRS and CDR2 YFSETQ. The CDR3 extends over 17 amino acids. Trimming removed 0 bases from V and 1 base from J, with 16 bases in between.

The CDR3 DNA reads TGTGCCTGGAGTAACTTGGGGACAGATCGGGGCTACACCTTC. Its translation is CAWSNLGTDRGYTF. The gene calls are TRBV30 and TRBJ1-2; 7 bases align to TRBD1. V gave up 2 bases and J gave up 8 bases; unmatched junction bases: 11. CDR1 and CDR2 from the germline V gene are GTSNPN and SVGIG (reference sequence). This CDR3 spans 14 amino acids.

The chain is built from TRBV5-1 and TRBJ1-4; D perhaps matches TRBD1 (5 bases). Trimming left V 6 bases short and J 7 bases short, with 19 bases between. This CDR3 has 15 residues. The germline V gene encodes CDR1 SGHRS and CDR2 YFSETQ. This CDR3 is CASTFAPGIGEKLFF. Written as DNA, the CDR3 is TGCGCCAGCACCTTTGCCCCAGGGATTGGTGAAAAACTGTTTTTT.

The chain links TRBV18 to TRBJ1-2; D is uncertain. Germline loops: CDR1 KGHSH, CDR2 LQKENI. The CDR3 has 14 residues. The ends were cut back, 2 bases at V and 0 bases at J, with 7 bases in the middle. The CDR3 coding sequence is TGTGCCAGCTCACCAGCAGAGTCTAACTATGGCTACACCTTC. Amino acid sequence: CASSPAESNYGYTF. Looking up the rest from reference TRBV18 and TRBJ1-2 gives the full variable domain: NAGVMQNPRHLVRRRGQEARLRCSPMKGHSHVYWYRQLPEEGLKFMVYLQKENIIDESGMPKERFSAEFPKEGPSILRIQQVVRGDSAAYFCASSPAESNYGYTFGSGTRLTVV.

This clone came up a few times. This rearrangement joins TRBV2 to TRBJ1-5, with 8 bases fitting TRBD1. V was clipped by 4 bases and J by 5 bases; unmatched bases: 7. Germline V gives CDR1 SNHLY, CDR2 FYNNEI. This CDR3 region has 15 residues. The CDR3 DNA reads TGTGCCAGCAGTGGGGGACAGGTGAGGGATCAGCCCCAGCATTTT. It is translated as CASSGGQVRDQPQHF. Combining the CDR3 with reference TRBV2 and TRBJ1-5 gives the whole variable domain EPEVTQTPSHQVTQMGQEVILRCVPISNHLYFYWYRQILGQKVEFLVSFYNNEISEKSEIFDDQFSVERPDGSNFTLKIRSTKLEDSAMYFCASSGGQVRDQPQHFGDGTRLSIL.

This clone was detected only a few times. The chain is built from TRBV28 and TRBJ1-2; the D is unclear. The germline V and J ends were trimmed by 2 bases and 4 bases, with 8 bases remaining between them. Germline CDR1 reads MDHEN; CDR2 reads SYDVKM. The CDR3 contains 13 residues. CDR3 protein: CASSLAPAYGYTF. DNA for the CDR3: TGTGCCAGCAGTTTAGCTCCGGCCTATGGCTACACCTTC.

The CDR3 loop reads CASSLEGQSYNEQFF. The CDR3 DNA sequence: TGCGCCAGCAGCTTGGAGGGACAGAGTTACAATGAGCAGTTCTTC. This sequence joins TRBV5-1 and TRBJ2-1, with TRBD1 identical over 7 bases. This CDR3 has 15 residues. V was clipped by 0 bases and J by 4 bases; unmatched bases: 4. From germline, CDR1 is SGHRS and CDR2 YFSETQ.

This chain links TRBV6-5 with TRBJ1-1, with unresolved D. V was shortened by 6 bases and J by 6 bases, with 11 bases between the two germline ends. Germline V gene sequence: CDR1 MNHEY, CDR2 SVGAGI. The CDR3 is 12 amino acids. The CDR3 DNA reads TGTGCCAGCAGCCTACCGTCCCCTGAAGCTTTCTTT. Residues: CASSLPSPEAFF.

The chain combines TRBV4-3 with TRBJ2-2; D perhaps matches TRBD2 (6 bases). V was clipped by 8 bases and J by 3 bases, with 13 bases between them. The CDR3 contains 14 residues. Germline CDR1 LGHNA, CDR2 YSLEER. CDR3 in amino acids: CASSGTADTGELFF. The CDR3 DNA sequence: TGCGCCAGCTCCGGGACTGCAGACACCGGGGAGCTGTTTTTT.

The chain has TRBV14 and TRBJ1-6; D is perhaps TRBD1 (5 bases). The germline CDR1 and CDR2 sequences are SGHDN and FVKESK. The CDR3 sequence is 16 residues long. Trimming removed 6 bases at V and 1 base at J, with 13 bases between. DNA for the CDR3: TGTGCCAGCAGTCTGGGGGGACGGTCCTATAATTCACCCCTCCACTTT. Amino acids: CASSLGGRSYNSPLHF.

The V gene is TRBV16, the J gene TRBJ1-5; D call uncertain. V gave up 0 bases and J gave up 6 bases, with 9 bases separating them. Germline loops: CDR1 KGHSY, CDR2 FQNENV. The CDR3 runs 14 residues. CDR3 sequence: CASSQSGFGQPQHF. The DNA of the CDR3 is TGTGCCAGCAGCCAATCGGGTTTCGGTCAGCCCCAGCATTTT.

The V gene is TRBV19, the J gene TRBJ1-5; D perhaps matches TRBD1 (5 bases). Germline CDR1 is LNHDA and CDR2 is SQIVND (reference sequence). V was trimmed by 6 bases and J by 11 bases, leaving 29 bases between them. There are 17 residues in the CDR3. The CDR3 loop reads CASSIGRVGGGFRAQHF. The CDR3 nucleotides read TGTGCCAGTAGCATCGGGCGGGTTGGGGGTGGCTTTAGGGCCCAGCATTTT.

The chain is built from TRBV18 and TRBJ2-7; 8 nucleotides agree with TRBD2. Germline V gives CDR1 KGHSH, CDR2 LQKENI. This CDR3 has 15 amino acids. V lost 6 bases, J lost 2 bases, and 9 bases stayed unmatched. This chain's CDR3 is CASSPAGGPTYEQYF. DNA of the CDR3: TGTGCCAGCTCCCCTGCGGGAGGCCCTACCTACGAGCAGTACTTC.

The chain employs TRBV4-3 and TRBJ1-2, with no clear D. Germline loops: CDR1 LGHNA, CDR2 YSLEER. The CDR3 is 14 amino acids. The V gene lost 0 bases and the J gene lost 2 bases, with 7 bases spanning the gap. The CDR3 DNA follows: TGCGCCAGCAGCCAAGATTCACGGAACTATGGCTACACCTTC. Translation: CASSQDSRNYGYTF.

In its sample, this clone was seen a few times. This rearrangement joins TRBV6-6 to TRBJ1-2, with D perhaps TRBD1 (6 bases). V was cut by 3 bases and J by 8 bases, with 13 bases left in between. Germline V gene sequence: CDR1 MNHNY, CDR2 SVGAGI (reference sequence). The CDR3 is 13 residues long. Here the CDR3 DNA reads TGTGCCAGCAGTTATCCTGGGGGCCACGGCTACACCTTC. Translating it yields CASSYPGGHGYTF.

This clone was counted once. This chain links TRBV6-5 with TRBJ2-3; D gene ambiguous. The CDR3 runs to 14 residues. The V gene's germline CDR1 is MNHEY and CDR2 SVGAGI. Trimming removed 4 bases at V and 6 bases at J, with 14 bases between. The CDR3 loop reads CASSSPPARDTQYF. The CDR3 coding sequence is TGTGCCAGCAGTTCCCCTCCGGCCCGGGATACGCAGTATTTT.

The genes are TRBV9 and TRBJ2-7; 9 bases fit TRBD2. Germline loops: CDR1 SGDLS, CDR2 YYNGEE. The trim removed 4 bases at V and 6 bases at J, leaving 8 bases unmatched. The CDR3 is 14 amino acids. The CDR3 bases are TGTGCCAGCAGCCCGCGTAGTAGCGGGGGCGAGCAGTACTTC. It codes for CASSPRSSGGEQYF.